These 18 T cell receptor beta chains were sequenced from one sample in a study of blood T cell repertoires in COVID-19. The protocol was immunoSEQ multiplex PCR, while the TCRdb copy is restricted to in-frame clones and leaves out a portion. The top ten hold about 1.5% of the sample, which has 200,000 to 250,000 clones, around nine tenths seen once. The sequenced material came from peripheral blood. The source of these receptors is a man in his late teens or twenties with active or convalescent COVID-19.

The V gene is TRBV15, the J gene TRBJ2-7; D gene unclear. From germline, CDR1 is LNHNV and CDR2 YYDKDF (reference sequence). V was clipped by 0 bases and J by 1 base, with 7 bases between them. The CDR3 has 14 amino acids. CDR3 loop: CATSRDLASYEQYF. As DNA, the CDR3 is TGTGCCACCAGCAGAGATCTGGCTTCCTACGAGCAGTACTTC.

The chain is built from TRBV7-2 and TRBJ2-2; a possible D gene is TRBD1 (5 bases). CDR1 is SGHTA, CDR2 FQGNSA, per germline. CDR3 length equals 15 residues. With 6 bases removed from V and 6 bases from J, the gap between germline ends came to 17 bases. CDR3 sequence reads: CASRRDSLSAGELFF. Here the CDR3 DNA reads TGTGCCAGCAGACGTGACAGCTTATCCGCCGGGGAGCTGTTTTTT.

V is TRBV6-1 and J is TRBJ2-7; no clear D gene. Germline loops: CDR1 MNHNS, CDR2 SASEGT. Trimming cost V 0 bases and J 0 bases, with 9 bases left between them. The CDR3 runs 15 residues. The CDR3: CASSEAVLSSYEQYF. The CDR3 DNA reads as TGTGCCAGCAGTGAAGCGGTCCTTAGCTCCTACGAGCAGTACTTC.

The V gene is TRBV30, the J gene TRBJ1-2, with D possibly matching TRBD1 (5 bases). Trimming cost V 0 bases and J 4 bases, with 9 bases left between them. This CDR3 has 13 residues. Germline V lookup: CDR1 GTSNPN, CDR2 SVGIG (reference sequence). In DNA form, the CDR3 reads TGTGCCTGGAGTGTGGGGCTTGGCTATGGCTACACCTTC. Amino acids: CAWSVGLGYGYTF.

This clone appeared once. V and J are TRBV7-6 and TRBJ1-1, with a possible D match to TRBD1 (6 bases). V was pared by 2 bases and J by 11 bases, with 15 bases between. The CDR3 is 13 residues long. The germline V gene encodes CDR1 SGHVS and CDR2 FNYEAQ. CDR3 region: CASSLTQGSVAFF. The DNA for the CDR3 is TGTGCCAGCAGCTTAACTCAGGGGTCTGTGGCTTTCTTT.

CDR3 DNA sequence: TGTGCCAGCAGGTTGTTTCGGACAGCAGGGATGTACGGTGAAGCTTTCTTT. This codes for CASRLFRTAGMYGEAFF. V is TRBV5-6 and J is TRBJ1-1; a possible D gene is TRBD1 (6 bases). Germline V lookup: CDR1 SGHDT, CDR2 YYEEEE. This CDR3 is 17 amino acids long. Trimming stripped 5 bases from V and 7 bases from J, with 27 bases between.

This clone was detected a few times. The V call is TRBV7-9, the J call TRBJ1-3; D gene ambiguous. The CDR3 has 15 amino acids. Trimming stripped 0 bases from V and 1 base from J, with 7 bases between. Germline V CDR1 and CDR2: SEHNR, FQNEAQ (reference sequence). The CDR3 reads CASSLARVSGNTIYF. DNA for the CDR3: TGTGCCAGCAGCTTAGCTCGGGTTTCTGGAAACACCATATATTTT.

This chain links TRBV14 with TRBJ1-4; possibly TRBD1 for D (5 bases). The CDR3 loop spans 18 amino acids. V was trimmed by 4 bases and J by 0 bases, leaving 18 bases between them. From germline, CDR1 is SGHDN and CDR2 FVKESK. Here the CDR3 reads CASSLYSGGGATNEKLFF. The CDR3 coding sequence is TGTGCCAGCAGCCTATACTCTGGGGGGGGAGCAACTAATGAAAAACTGTTTTTT. Looking up the rest from reference TRBV14 and TRBJ1-4 gives the full variable domain: EAGVTQFPSHSVIEKGQTVTLRCDPISGHDNLYWYRRVMGKEIKFLLHFVKESKQDESGMPNNRFLAERTGGTYSTLKVQPAELEDSGVYFCASSLYSGGGATNEKLFFGSGTQLSVL.

The chain links TRBV7-2 to TRBJ1-5; D is undetermined. CDR1 is SGHTA and CDR2 is FQGNSA in the germline V gene. V was clipped by 2 bases and J by 10 bases, with 9 bases between them. CDR3 length: 12 amino acids. CDR3 protein: CASSLSFQPQHF. CDR3 sequence (DNA): TGTGCCAGCAGCTTAAGCTTTCAACCCCAGCATTTT.

This chain links TRBV4-2 with TRBJ2-1, with 11 bases fitting TRBD2. V was clipped by 1 base and J by 3 bases; unmatched bases: 8. Germline values: CDR1 LGHNA, CDR2 YNFKEQ. The CDR3 runs to 18 residues. The chain's CDR3 is CASSQGTTSGGLYNEQFF. The CDR3 region has the DNA TGTGCCAGCAGCCAAGGAACCACTAGCGGGGGACTCTACAATGAGCAGTTCTTC.

The CDR3 DNA reads TGTGCCAGCATAGCGGGAGGGTACAATGAGCAGTTCTTC. It encodes CASIAGGYNEQFF. This chain links TRBV2 with TRBJ2-1, with 11 bases aligning to TRBD2. The CDR3 sequence is 13 residues long. Unmatched junction bases numbered 0, after V lost 7 bases and J lost 4 bases. The germline V gene has CDR1 SNHLY and CDR2 FYNNEI.

This chain links TRBV15 with TRBJ2-7, with 9 bases matching TRBD2. Looked up from germline, CDR1 is LNHNV and CDR2 is YYDKDF (reference sequence). The trim removed 1 base at V and 5 bases at J, leaving 12 bases unmatched. The CDR3 covers 17 residues. In DNA, the CDR3 is TGTGCCACCAGCAGAGGAACCGTTAGCGGGAGTTCAAACGAGCAGTACTTC. Protein: CATSRGTVSGSSNEQYF.

The chain joins TRBV24-1 to TRBJ2-1; TRBD2 might be the D (6 bases). The CDR3 is made up of 15 amino acids. Trimming pared 7 bases from V and 8 bases from J, leaving 20 bases between. Germline V lookup: CDR1 KGHDR, CDR2 SFDVKD. The CDR3 sequence is CATSGPGGWGDEQFF. For the CDR3, the DNA is TGTGCCACCAGCGGGCCTGGGGGGTGGGGGGATGAGCAGTTCTTC.

The chain employs TRBV12-5 and TRBJ1-1; 7 bases line up with TRBD1. This CDR3 region has 14 residues. Germline loops: CDR1 LGHNT, CDR2 FRNRAP. Trimming cost V 4 bases and J 8 bases; bases outside gene matches: 10. CDR3: CASGSPDREGEAFF. The CDR3, as DNA: TGTGCTAGTGGTTCGCCCGACAGGGAAGGAGAAGCTTTCTTT.

The chain carries TRBV2 and TRBJ2-7, with 12 bases identical to TRBD1. Per germline, CDR1 SNHLY and CDR2 FYNNEI. The trim removed 3 bases at V and 4 bases at J, leaving 4 bases unmatched. This CDR3 is 15 amino acids long. CDR3 DNA sequence: TGTGCCAGCAGTGACCCGGGACAGGGGGCGTACGAGCAGTACTTC. This gives the protein CASSDPGQGAYEQYF.

The V and J genes are TRBV19 and TRBJ1-5, with unresolved D. The CDR3 has 16 amino acids. With 7 bases removed from V and 0 bases from J, the gap between germline ends came to 16 bases. Germline values: CDR1 LNHDA, CDR2 SQIVND (reference sequence). CDR3 region: CASTPGVTPSNQPQHF. CDR3 in DNA: TGTGCCAGTACCCCGGGAGTGACCCCTAGCAATCAGCCCCAGCATTTT.

The chain recombines TRBV11-2 with TRBJ1-5, with a tentative D call TRBD1 (5 bases). V shed 0 bases and J shed 5 bases, with 5 bases lying between them. Germline-derived CDR1 and CDR2 are SGHAT and FQNNGV. This CDR3 spans 13 amino acids. The CDR3, as DNA: TGTGCCAGCAGCTTAGACAGGGATCAGCCCCAGCATTTT. Translated: CASSLDRDQPQHF.

The V call is TRBV7-2, the J call TRBJ2-2, with a weak D call TRBD2 (5 bases). This CDR3 comprises 17 residues. Germline loops: CDR1 SGHTA, CDR2 FQGNSA. V gave up 1 base and J gave up 1 base, with 13 bases separating them. The CDR3 sequence is CASSLVGGRQNTGELFF. DNA for the CDR3: TGTGCCAGCAGCTTAGTAGGCGGGCGACAGAACACCGGGGAGCTGTTTTTT.